This record looks at one T cell receptor beta chain sequence and its context. The antigen is not known. CD45RA+ naive and CD45RA-negative memory subsets were separated from CD4+ cells. Produced via immunoSEQ multiplex PCR; TCRdb's table is partial and in-frame only. In the table there are roughly 1 million clones, 70% to 80% of which are singletons. These data come from a study of shared clonotypes between healthy human individuals. Study outcomes and limitations: An effect of sequencing depth on clonotype sharing among donors was expected.

Sequencing was carried out using memory CD4+ T cells sorted from blood. The subset: CD45RA-negative fraction. The TCR comes from a young man in good health.

CDR3 bases: TGTGCCAGCAGCTTAGCTCGCCAGGGTAGGCAGTTCTTC. This sequence encodes CASSLARQGRQFF. This chain uses TRBV11-2 with TRBJ2-1; possible D gene TRBD1, 5 bases. This CDR3 is built from 13 residues. V lost 1 base, J lost 12 bases, and 13 bases lay in between. The V gene's germline CDR1 is SGHAT and CDR2 FQNNGV. The whole variable domain, remainder taken from reference TRBV11-2 and TRBJ2-1, is EAGVAQSPRYKIIEKRQSVAFWCNPISGHATLYWYQQILGQGPKLLIQFQNNGVVDDSQLPKDRFSAERLKGVDSTLKIQPAKLEDSAVYLCASSLARQGRQFFGPGTRLTVL.